This TCR beta chain derives from a study of tumor-infiltrating lymphocytes in primary liver carcinoma. Across the whole study: All lesions had stage T1-T3 N0M0 and about 4 to 10 cm widths. The study obtained roughly 3.5 to 7.13 million productive TCRbeta reads per sample, similar across tissue types. Whole-study results and caveats: Between tumor regions, pairs overlapped more than tumor-adjacent and tumor-blood pairs did.

TCR beta cDNA came from 400 to 500 ng total RNA, primed with a constant-region primer. Amplification in three nested multiplex PCR rounds with slightly modified ARM-PCR gave rise to TCR beta libraries. The two initial PCR rounds, about 9 cycles each, used TRBV1-TRBV30 forward and C-beta reverse primers. From the multiplex PCR reads, TCRdb called clonotypes with MiXCR, one entry per CDR3 protein. The sample holds roughly 30,000 distinct CDR3 sequences, about three quarters seen once. Co-extraction of RNA and DNA was performed on roughly 20-34 mg of unsorted bulk tissue. Samples were taken from five separate regions (per tumor). The CDR3 is 16 amino acids. Germline CDR1 reads SQVTM; CDR2 reads ANQGSEA. After removal of 4 bases from V and 2 bases from J, the junction contained 8 bases not matched to a gene. Judged by abundance, this clonotype is medium-sized. As yet, its antigen is unknown.

Sequencing used liver tumor tissue from sampling region 5. Subset given: tumor region T5, tumor centre. This rearrangement joins TRBV29-1 to TRBJ2-2, with 9 nucleotides matching TRBD1. The origin of this receptor is a man in his forties or fifties with primary liver carcinoma and hepatitis B virus infection. CDR3 protein: CSVGRRDRENTGELFF. The CDR3 DNA follows: TGCAGCGTTGGTCGCCGGGACAGGGAAAACACCGGGGAGCTGTTTTTT.